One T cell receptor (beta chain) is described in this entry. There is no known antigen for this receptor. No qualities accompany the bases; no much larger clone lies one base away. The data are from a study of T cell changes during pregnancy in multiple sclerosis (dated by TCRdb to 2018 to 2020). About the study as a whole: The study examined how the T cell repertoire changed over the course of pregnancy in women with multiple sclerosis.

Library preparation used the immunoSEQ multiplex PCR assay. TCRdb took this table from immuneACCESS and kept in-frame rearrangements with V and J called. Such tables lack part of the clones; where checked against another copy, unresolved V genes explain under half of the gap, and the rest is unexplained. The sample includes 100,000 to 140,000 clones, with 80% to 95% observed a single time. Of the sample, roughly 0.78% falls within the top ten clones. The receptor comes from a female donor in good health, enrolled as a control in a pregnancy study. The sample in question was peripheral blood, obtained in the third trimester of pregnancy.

The DNA is TGTGCCAGCAGCCCCCAGCGGGGAGAATCTGAAGCTTTCTTT. Its translation is CASSPQRGESEAFF. The chain uses TRBV6-5 and TRBJ1-1; the D gene is not confidently resolved. The CDR1 and CDR2 encoded by the germline V gene are MNHEY and SVGAGI. The CDR3 measures 14 amino acids from cysteine to phenylalanine. Only the CDR3 part of the read is kept: 42 bases, read in frame from the first base. V gives up 6 bases and J gives up 6 bases, and the segment between their germline ends measures 17 bases.